The clone carrying this T cell receptor (beta chain) appeared a single time. Its antigen is unknown. Patients were ineligible given autoimmune disease history or systemic immunosuppression. This entry belongs to a study of OX40 agonist ivuxolimab in advanced cancers. Broader study findings: More expanded clones were seen, on average, in CD8+ T cells than in CD4+. Relatively little clonal expansion, among the lowest observed, appeared in partial responders at 0.1-3.0 mg/kg.

TCRdb's copy holds only in-frame clones and misses some; the assay was immunoSEQ multiplex PCR. The sample includes 70,000 or so clones, about 86% of them seen just once. Deletions cut 4 bases from V and 7 bases from J, with 14 bases between. Germline V gives CDR1 MNHEY, CDR2 SVGAGI. This CDR3 contains 13 residues. J is TRBJ2-7 and V is TRBV6-5; D gene unclear. The sequence was collected from an adult with an advanced solid tumor such as melanoma, head and neck, liver or kidney cancer. Sequences were derived from CD4+ or CD8+ T cells sorted from blood, sampled in a trial of the OX40 agonist ivuxolimab. CDR3 DNA: TGTGCCAGCAGTTTGCCCCCCGGAAGGGAGCAGTACTTC. It codes for CASSLPPGREQYF.